The 15 T cell receptor beta chains below come from one sample, sequenced in a study of T-cell memory formation after mild COVID-19. TCRdb redid the calling of the 5' RACE reads with MiXCR, one entry per CDR3 protein. The sample lists 150,000 to 200,000 distinct CDR3 sequences, around a third seen once, with about 12% in the top ten. Sequencing was done on a sample of PBMCs or a T cell subset sorted from them (not recorded which). The receptors originated from an adult woman who had mild COVID-19 (a few samples of this study predate the infection). Cell type and time point are not known.

The V gene is TRBV18, the J gene TRBJ2-3, with no clear D. The CDR3 has 14 amino acids. V lost 6 bases, J lost 4 bases, and 14 bases lay in between. Germline loops: CDR1 KGHSH, CDR2 LQKENI. CDR3: CASSTTLGSDTQYF. The CDR3 DNA reads TGTGCCAGCTCGACGACTCTAGGTTCAGATACGCAGTATTTT.

Only a few counts were recorded for this clonotype. The chain uses TRBV9 and TRBJ1-5, with D maybe TRBD1 (6 bases). Germline V gene data show CDR1 as SGDLS and CDR2 as YYNGEE. V was cut by 4 bases and J by 6 bases, with 17 bases left in between. The CDR3 runs to 15 residues. The CDR3 DNA follows: TGTGCCAGCAGCACCTCAGCACAGGGCGGTCAGCCCCAGCATTTT. Encoded protein: CASSTSAQGGQPQHF. Variable domain in full (rest from reference TRBV9 and TRBJ1-5): DSGVTQTPKHLITATGQRVTLRCSPRSGDLSVYWYQQSLDQGLQFLIQYYNGEERAKGNILERFSAQQFPDLHSELNLSSLELGDSALYFCASSTSAQGGQPQHFGDGTRLSIL.

This clonotype was counted between two and nine times. This chain uses TRBV5-6 with TRBJ2-1; D remains ambiguous. Germline V lookup: CDR1 SGHDT, CDR2 YYEEEE. Trimming shortened V by 1 base and J by 6 bases, and 2 bases separated the two germline ends. The CDR3 runs to 11 residues. In DNA, the CDR3 is TGTGCCAGCAGCTTGACCAATGAGCAGTTCTTC. The encoded protein is CASSLTNEQFF. Looking up the rest from reference TRBV5-6 and TRBJ2-1 gives the full variable domain: DAGVTQSPTHLIKTRGQQVTLRCSPKSGHDTVSWYQQALGQGPQFIFQYYEEEERQRGNFPDRFSGHQFPNYSSELNVNALLLGDSALYLCASSLTNEQFFGPGTRLTVL.

This clonotype was found a few times. A junction end diverges from the germline sequence, so it may reflect a read error. The rearrangement joins TRBV2 to TRBJ1-1; D gene uncertain. The CDR3 extends over 15 amino acids. Germline V gene sequence: CDR1 SNHLY, CDR2 FYNNEI. Here the CDR3 reads CASREDGNMNTEAFF. The CDR3 DNA follows: TGTGCCAGCAGGGAAGACGGAAACATGAACACTGAAGCTTTCTTT.

This clonotype was seen only a few times. This chain links TRBV6-6 with TRBJ2-5; D may correspond to TRBD1 or TRBD2 (5 bases each). CDR1 and CDR2 from the germline V gene are MNHNY and SVGAGI (reference sequence). Trimming removed 3 bases from V and 1 base from J, with 12 bases in between. This CDR3 has 15 amino acids. The CDR3 nucleotides are TGTGCCAGCAGTTATCCCGGGACGGGCCAAGAGACCCAGTACTTC. It translates to CASSYPGTGQETQYF.

The CDR3 DNA reads as TGTGCCAGCAGCGTAGCACCGGGGTCCGGGGCTGAAGCTTTCTTT. Translated: CASSVAPGSGAEAFF. The gene calls are TRBV9 and TRBJ1-1; no clear D. CDR1 is SGDLS, CDR2 YYNGEE, per germline. This CDR3 contains 15 residues. Trimming pared 0 bases from V and 6 bases from J, leaving 15 bases between.

This clonotype was detected a few times. The V gene is TRBV4-1, the J gene TRBJ2-1, with D possibly TRBD1 on 5 matching bases. Per germline, CDR1 MGHRA and CDR2 YSYEKL. The CDR3 runs to 12 residues. Trimming left V 8 bases short and J 5 bases short, with 10 bases between. The CDR3 DNA reads as TGCGCCAGCGGGGCTACCGACAATGAGCAGTTCTTC. This gives the protein CASGATDNEQFF.

The V call is TRBV4-1, the J call TRBJ1-3; a possible D gene is TRBD1 (6 bases). The CDR3 covers 19 residues. V lost 5 bases and J lost 0, with 23 bases in between. Per germline, CDR1 MGHRA and CDR2 YSYEKL. Written as DNA, the CDR3 is TGCGCCAGCAGCACCCTCCGGGACAAAGTATTCAGCTCTGGAAACACCATATATTTT. This gives the protein CASSTLRDKVFSSGNTIYF.

This clonotype showed up many times. V gene TRBV9 combines with J gene TRBJ2-5; no clear D gene. The V gene's germline CDR1 is SGDLS and CDR2 YYNGEE. This CDR3 has 13 residues. The V end lost 4 bases, the J end lost 2 bases, and 9 bases lay between the germline ends. The DNA for the CDR3 is TGTGCCAGCAGCCTCGACACACAAGAGACCCAGTACTTC. It translates to CASSLDTQETQYF. Filled out from reference TRBV9 and TRBJ2-5, the complete variable domain reads DSGVTQTPKHLITATGQRVTLRCSPRSGDLSVYWYQQSLDQGLQFLIQYYNGEERAKGNILERFSAQQFPDLHSELNLSSLELGDSALYFCASSLDTQETQYFGPGTRLLVL.

The chain uses TRBV10-3 and TRBJ1-4; D gene ambiguous. Germline CDR1 and CDR2: ENHRY and SYGVKD. V lost 0 bases to trimming and J lost 10 bases, with 15 bases between them. CDR3 size: 15 residues. CDR3 residues: CAISESDGSGGKLFF. CDR3 DNA: TGTGCCATCAGTGAGTCGGACGGGTCCGGAGGAAAACTGTTTTTT.

This clonotype was observed a few times. The chain carries TRBV18 and TRBJ1-4, with unresolved D. V lost 3 bases and J 8 bases, leaving 10 bases between the germline ends. CDR1 KGHSH and CDR2 LQKENI come from the germline V gene. The CDR3 has 13 amino acids. CDR3 sequence reads: CASSPNFREKLFF. In nucleotides, the CDR3 is TGTGCCAGCTCACCTAATTTTCGCGAAAAACTGTTTTTT.

DNA of the CDR3: TGCAGCGTTGGGGCAGTTAAGGCGGAGACCCAGTACTTC. It yields the protein CSVGAVKAETQYF. V gene TRBV29-1 combines with J gene TRBJ2-5, with D hard to call. This CDR3 region has 13 residues. Trimming left V 4 bases short and J 5 bases short, with 14 bases between. CDR1 is SQVTM, CDR2 ANQGSEA, per germline.

J is TRBJ2-7 and V is TRBV5-1, with a tentative D call TRBD1 (6 bases). The germline V and J ends were trimmed by 6 bases and 0 bases, with 19 bases remaining between them. CDR1 SGHRS and CDR2 YFSETQ come from the germline V gene. CDR3 length equals 16 residues. The CDR3 DNA reads TGCGCCAGCACCCTCACCAGGGGCCCGAGCTCCTACGAGCAGTACTTC. Translating gives CASTLTRGPSSYEQYF.

The chain recombines TRBV6-2 or TRBV6-3 with TRBJ2-1, with 10 bases aligning to TRBD1. This CDR3 is 13 amino acids long. Germline V gene lookup returns CDR1 MNHEY and CDR2 SVGEGT. Trimming removed 6 bases from V and 10 bases from J; junction bases left unmatched: 6. This chain's CDR3 is CASRRTGGNEQFF. CDR3 DNA sequence: TGTGCCAGCAGGAGGACAGGGGGGAACGAGCAGTTCTTC.

In this sample, this clonotype turned up a few times. This chain connects TRBV6-5 to TRBJ2-2; no definite D call. There are 18 residues in the CDR3. Between the trimmed V and J ends, which lost 0 bases and 2 bases, there was a span of 16 bases. Germline assignment: CDR1 MNHEY and CDR2 SVGAGI. CDR3 DNA sequence: TGTGCCAGCAGTTACTCGACATTTATTGGCGTAAACACCGGGGAGCTGTTTTTT. This sequence encodes CASSYSTFIGVNTGELFF.